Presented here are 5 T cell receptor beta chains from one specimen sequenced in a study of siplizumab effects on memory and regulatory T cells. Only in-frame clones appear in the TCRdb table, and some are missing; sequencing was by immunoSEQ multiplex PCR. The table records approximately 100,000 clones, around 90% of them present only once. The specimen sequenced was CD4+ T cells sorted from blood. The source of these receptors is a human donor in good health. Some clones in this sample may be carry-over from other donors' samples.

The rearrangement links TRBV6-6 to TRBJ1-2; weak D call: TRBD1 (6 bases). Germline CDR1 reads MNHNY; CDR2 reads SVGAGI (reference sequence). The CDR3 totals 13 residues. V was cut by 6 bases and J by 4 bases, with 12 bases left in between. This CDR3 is CASRQGFGYGYTF. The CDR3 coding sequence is TGTGCCAGCAGGCAGGGGTTCGGCTATGGCTACACCTTC.

CDR3 nucleotides: TGCGCCAGCAGCTTATCCGGGACAGGGCGCACCGGGGAGCTGTTTTTT. This translates into CASSLSGTGRTGELFF. The rearrangement uses TRBV5-1 and TRBJ2-2; 9 nucleotides align to TRBD1. The CDR3 has 16 amino acids. Germline CDR1 SGHRS, CDR2 YFSETQ. V was clipped by 2 bases and J by 4 bases; unmatched bases: 6. The full variable domain, its missing parts supplied by reference TRBV5-1 and TRBJ2-2, is KAGVTQTPRYLIKTRGQQVTLSCSPISGHRSVSWYQQTPGQGLQFLFEYFSETQRNKGNFPGRFSGRQFSNSRSEMNVSTLELGDSALYLCASSLSGTGRTGELFFGEGSRLTVL.

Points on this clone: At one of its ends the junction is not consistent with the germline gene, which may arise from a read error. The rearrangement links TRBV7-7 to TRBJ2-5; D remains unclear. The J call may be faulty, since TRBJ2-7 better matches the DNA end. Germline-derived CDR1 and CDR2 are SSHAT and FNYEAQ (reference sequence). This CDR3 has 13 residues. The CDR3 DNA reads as TGTGCTAGCAGCTTAATCGGGTCCTACGAGCAGTACTTC. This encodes CASSLIGSYEQYF.

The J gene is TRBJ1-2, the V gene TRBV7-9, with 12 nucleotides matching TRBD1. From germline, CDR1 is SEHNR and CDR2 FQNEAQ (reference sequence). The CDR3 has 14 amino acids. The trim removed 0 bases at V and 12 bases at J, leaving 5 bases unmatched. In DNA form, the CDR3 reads TGTGCCAGCAGCTTAGCCGGGACAGGGGGCGAGGACACCTTC. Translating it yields CASSLAGTGGEDTF.

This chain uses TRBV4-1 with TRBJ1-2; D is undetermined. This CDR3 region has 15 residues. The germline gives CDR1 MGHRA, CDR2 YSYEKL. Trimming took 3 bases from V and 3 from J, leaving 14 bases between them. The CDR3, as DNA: TGCGCCAGCAGCCAGGAGGGTCCCGGAGACTATGGCTACACCTTC. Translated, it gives CASSQEGPGDYGYTF.